The clone carrying this T cell receptor (beta chain) appeared a single time. The junction shows a germline mismatch at one end, possibly a read error. The CDR3 runs 15 residues. Germline CDR1 KGHSH, CDR2 LQKENI. This entry is derived from a study of blood T cell repertoires in COVID-19. Study information: Samples of COVID-19 (acute and convalescent) were obtained from the United States, Italy and Spain. T cells, B-cell-depleted T cells, or PBMCs provided the cDNA or gDNA that served as material.

Data came from immunoSEQ multiplex PCR; TCRdb stores just in-frame clones and leaves some out. Counted here are about 250,000 clones, around 83% occurring once; the ten biggest clones make up roughly 8.6%. The source of this sequence is a man in his forties with active or convalescent COVID-19. Specimen: peripheral blood. The rearrangement uses TRBV18 and TRBJ1-1; D may be TRBD1 (6 bases). This CDR3 is CASSPAGALNTEAFF. The CDR3 DNA is TGTGCCAGCTCACCGGCGGGGGCGCTGAATACTGAAGCTTTCTTT.